At least ten counts were recorded for the clone carrying this T cell receptor beta chain. What it binds is not known. With the read ending 3 residues before the CDR3 end, the germline J gene is used to fill in that end. The data are from a study of T cell clonality in common variable immunodeficiency. Findings of the study overall: Compared with healthy controls, CVID subjects showed increased TCRbeta clonality, mostly in about a third. Reportedly, TCR beta sequences from common variable immunodeficiency showed fewer deletions and N-nucleotide insertions.

Using immunoSEQ multiplex PCR, the repertoire was profiled, and TCRdb retains in-frame clones only, with some absent. Sampling found around 42,000 clones, none seen once. Germline V gives CDR1 SEHNR, CDR2 FQNEAQ (reference sequence). The ends were cut back, 3 bases at V and 8 bases at J, with 6 bases in the middle. The CDR3 is 11 residues long. Donors gave roughly 5 to 8 ml heparinized peripheral whole blood. The sample was peripheral blood mononuclear cells. This TCR derives from a human donor with common variable immunodeficiency. The chain joins TRBV7-9 to TRBJ2-3; D not resolved. The CDR3 sequence is CASSFFFTQYF. The CDR3 DNA, read in part, is TGTGCCAGCAGCTTTTTCTTTACG.